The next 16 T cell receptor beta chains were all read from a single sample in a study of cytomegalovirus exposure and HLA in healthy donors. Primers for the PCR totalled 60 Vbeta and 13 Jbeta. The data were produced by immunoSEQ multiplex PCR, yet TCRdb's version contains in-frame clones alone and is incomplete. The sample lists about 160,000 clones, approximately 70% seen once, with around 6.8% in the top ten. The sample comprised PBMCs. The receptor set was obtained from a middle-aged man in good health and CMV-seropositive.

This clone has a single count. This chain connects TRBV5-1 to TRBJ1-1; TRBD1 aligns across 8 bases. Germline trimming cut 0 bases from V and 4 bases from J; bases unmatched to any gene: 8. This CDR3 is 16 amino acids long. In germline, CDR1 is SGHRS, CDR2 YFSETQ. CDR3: CASSLGTTGDGTEAFF. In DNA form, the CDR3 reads TGCGCCAGCAGCTTGGGGACGACAGGGGACGGCACTGAAGCTTTCTTT. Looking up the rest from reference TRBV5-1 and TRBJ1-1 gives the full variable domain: KAGVTQTPRYLIKTRGQQVTLSCSPISGHRSVSWYQQTPGQGLQFLFEYFSETQRNKGNFPGRFSGRQFSNSRSEMNVSTLELGDSALYLCASSLGTTGDGTEAFFGQGTRLTVV.

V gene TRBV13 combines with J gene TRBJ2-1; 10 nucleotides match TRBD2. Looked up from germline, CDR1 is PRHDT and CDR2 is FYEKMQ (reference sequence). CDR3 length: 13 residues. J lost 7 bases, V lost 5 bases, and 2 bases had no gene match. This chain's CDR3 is CASSPLAGNEQFF. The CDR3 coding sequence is TGTGCCAGCAGCCCACTAGCGGGGAATGAGCAGTTCTTC.

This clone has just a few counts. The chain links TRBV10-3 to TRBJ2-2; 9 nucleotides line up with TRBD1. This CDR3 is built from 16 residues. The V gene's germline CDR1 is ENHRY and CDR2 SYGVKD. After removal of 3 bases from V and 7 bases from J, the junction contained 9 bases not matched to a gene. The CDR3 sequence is CAISDRMGTGNGELFF. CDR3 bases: TGTGCCATCAGTGATAGAATGGGGACAGGGAACGGGGAGCTGTTTTTT.

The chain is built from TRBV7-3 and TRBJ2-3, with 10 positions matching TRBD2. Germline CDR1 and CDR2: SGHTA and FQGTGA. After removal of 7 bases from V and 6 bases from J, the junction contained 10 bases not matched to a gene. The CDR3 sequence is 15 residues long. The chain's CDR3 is CASTPAGGLFDTQYF. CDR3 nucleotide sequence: TGTGCCAGCACCCCAGCGGGGGGGCTTTTCGATACGCAGTATTTT.

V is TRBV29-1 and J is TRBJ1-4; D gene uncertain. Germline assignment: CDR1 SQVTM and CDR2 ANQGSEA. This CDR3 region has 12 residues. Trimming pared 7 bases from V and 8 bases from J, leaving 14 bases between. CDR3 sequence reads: CSAGGQREKLFF. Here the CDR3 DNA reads TGCAGCGCTGGAGGTCAGCGGGAAAAACTGTTTTTT.

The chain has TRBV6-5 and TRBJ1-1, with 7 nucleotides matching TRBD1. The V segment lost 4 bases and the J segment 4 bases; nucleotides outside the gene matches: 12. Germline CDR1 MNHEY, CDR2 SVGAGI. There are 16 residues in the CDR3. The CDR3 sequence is CASSLGPSRGRTEAFF. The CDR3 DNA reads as TGTGCCAGCAGTTTGGGGCCTTCAAGGGGGCGCACTGAAGCTTTCTTT.

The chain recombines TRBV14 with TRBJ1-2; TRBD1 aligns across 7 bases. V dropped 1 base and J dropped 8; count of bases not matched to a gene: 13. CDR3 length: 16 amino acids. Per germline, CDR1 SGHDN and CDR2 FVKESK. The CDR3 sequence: CASSQGVTGARSGYTF. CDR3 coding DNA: TGTGCCAGCAGCCAAGGGGTCACAGGGGCGAGGAGCGGCTACACCTTC.

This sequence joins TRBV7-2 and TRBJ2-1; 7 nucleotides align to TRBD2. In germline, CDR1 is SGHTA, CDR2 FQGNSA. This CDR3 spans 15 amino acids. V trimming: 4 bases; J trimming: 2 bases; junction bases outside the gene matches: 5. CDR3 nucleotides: TGTGCCAGCAGCTACGGGGGGAGGGCCTACAATGAGCAGTTCTTC. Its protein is CASSYGGRAYNEQFF.

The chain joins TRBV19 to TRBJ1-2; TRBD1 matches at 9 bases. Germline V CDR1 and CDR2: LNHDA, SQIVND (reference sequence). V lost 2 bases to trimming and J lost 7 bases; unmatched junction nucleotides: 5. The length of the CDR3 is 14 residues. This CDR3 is CASSILQGAGGYTF. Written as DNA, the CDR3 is TGTGCCAGTAGTATATTACAGGGGGCAGGTGGCTACACCTTC.

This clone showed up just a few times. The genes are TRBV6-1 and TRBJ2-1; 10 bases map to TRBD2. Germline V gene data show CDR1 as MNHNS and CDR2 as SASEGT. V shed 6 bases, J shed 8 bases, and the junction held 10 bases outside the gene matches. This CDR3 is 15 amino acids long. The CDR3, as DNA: TGTGCCAGCAGGCCCCCAGCGGGGGGGCGGTATGAGCAGTTCTTC. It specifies CASRPPAGGRYEQFF.

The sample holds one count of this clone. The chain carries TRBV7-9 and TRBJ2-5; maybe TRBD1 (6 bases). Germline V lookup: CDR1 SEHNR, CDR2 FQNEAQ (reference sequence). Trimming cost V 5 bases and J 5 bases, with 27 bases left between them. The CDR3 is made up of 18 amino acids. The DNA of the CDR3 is TGTGCCAGCAGCCATAAAATCAGGGGTGGGGCCGCGGAGGAGACCCAGTACTTC. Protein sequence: CASSHKIRGGAAEETQYF.

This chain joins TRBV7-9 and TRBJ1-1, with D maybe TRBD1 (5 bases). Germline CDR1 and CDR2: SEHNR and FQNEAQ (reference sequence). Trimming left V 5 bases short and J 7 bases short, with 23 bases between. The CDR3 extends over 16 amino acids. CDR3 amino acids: CASSARDYDVRGEAFF. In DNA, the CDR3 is TGTGCCAGCAGCGCCCGGGACTACGATGTTAGGGGTGAAGCTTTCTTT.

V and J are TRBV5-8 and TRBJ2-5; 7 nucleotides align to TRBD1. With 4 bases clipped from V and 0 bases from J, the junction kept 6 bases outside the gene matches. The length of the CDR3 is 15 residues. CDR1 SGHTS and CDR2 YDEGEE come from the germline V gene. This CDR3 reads CASSIRTGHQETQYF. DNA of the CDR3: TGTGCCAGCAGCATAAGGACAGGCCACCAAGAGACCCAGTACTTC.

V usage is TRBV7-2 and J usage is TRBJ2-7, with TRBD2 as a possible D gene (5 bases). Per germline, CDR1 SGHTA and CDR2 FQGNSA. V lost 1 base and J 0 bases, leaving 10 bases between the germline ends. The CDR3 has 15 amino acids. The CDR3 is CASSLVSRDSYEQYF. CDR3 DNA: TGTGCCAGCAGCTTAGTCAGCCGGGACTCCTACGAGCAGTACTTC.

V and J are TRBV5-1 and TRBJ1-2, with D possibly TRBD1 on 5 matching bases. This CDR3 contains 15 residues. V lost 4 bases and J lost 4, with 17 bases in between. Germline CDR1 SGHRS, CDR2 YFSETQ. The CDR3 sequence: CASSGGLGMGYGYTF. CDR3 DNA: TGCGCCAGCAGCGGGGGACTGGGTATGGGCTATGGCTACACCTTC.

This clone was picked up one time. This CDR3 reads CASSLARVAGIYEQYF. CDR3 DNA: TGTGCCAGCAGCTTAGCGAGGGTAGCGGGGATTTACGAGCAGTACTTC. The chain is built from TRBV7-8 and TRBJ2-7; 8 bases are shared with TRBD2. Losses at the gene ends were 0 bases for V and 4 bases for J; bases not matched to a gene: 8. The CDR3 extends over 16 amino acids. In germline, CDR1 is SGHVS, CDR2 FQNEAQ. The variable domain in full, with the rest retrieved from reference TRBV7-8 and TRBJ2-7, is GAGVSQSPRYKVAKRGQDVALRCDPISGHVSLFWYQQALGQGPEFLTYFQNEAQLDKSGLPSDRFFAERPEGSVSTLKIQRTQQEDSAVYLCASSLARVAGIYEQYFGPGTRLTVT.